One sample yielded the 26 T cell receptor beta chains listed below, sequenced in a study of shared clonotypes between healthy human individuals. Sequenced by immunoSEQ multiplex PCR; TCRdb stores in-frame clones only, minus some. This table has more than 550,000 clones, around 77% appearing once. Sequencing was done on a sample of memory CD4+ T cells sorted from blood. The subset denotes: CD45RA-negative fraction. Source of these receptors: a woman in her twenties or thirties in good health.

The rearrangement links TRBV5-1 to TRBJ2-5; no clear D. CDR1 SGHRS and CDR2 YFSETQ come from the germline V gene. Trimming pared 5 bases from V and 2 bases from J, leaving 16 bases between. The CDR3 has 15 amino acids. The CDR3 coding sequence is TGCGCCAGCAGACCCCAGTCCCTATATCAAGAGACCCAGTACTTC. This gives the protein CASRPQSLYQETQYF.

In DNA, the CDR3 is TGTGCCAGCTCACCAGGCGGACAGACTCCCTCCTATGGCTACACCTTC. Translated: CASSPGGQTPSYGYTF. The gene calls are TRBV18 and TRBJ1-2; maybe TRBD1 (6 bases). Germline V CDR1 and CDR2: KGHSH, LQKENI. Trimming removed 2 bases at V and 4 bases at J, with 17 bases between. There are 16 residues in the CDR3.

J is TRBJ1-1 and V is TRBV28; no clear D gene. Trimming shortened V by 1 base and J by 5 bases, and 5 bases separated the two germline ends. CDR3 length: 12 residues. The V gene's germline CDR1 is MDHEN and CDR2 SYDVKM. CDR3 bases: TGTGCCAGCAGTTTATTACAGACTGAAGCTTTCTTT. Its translation: CASSLLQTEAFF.

This chain uses TRBV27 with TRBJ2-2; 7 bases are shared with TRBD1. Germline loops: CDR1 MNHEY, CDR2 SMNVEV (reference sequence). Trimming at V came to 1 base and at J to 6 bases, leaving 5 bases not matched to a gene. The CDR3 extends over 15 amino acids. Here the CDR3 reads CASSLFQGVSGELFF. The CDR3 DNA is TGTGCCAGCAGTTTATTTCAGGGGGTCTCCGGGGAGCTGTTTTTT.

The chain carries TRBV18 and TRBJ1-1; D uncertain. V lost 2 bases and J lost 1, with 8 bases in between. The germline CDR1 and CDR2 sequences are KGHSH and LQKENI. This CDR3 region has 14 residues. As DNA, the CDR3 is TGTGCCAGCTCACCAATGGGCAGGAACACTGAAGCTTTCTTT. Amino acid sequence: CASSPMGRNTEAFF.

V usage is TRBV6-5 and J usage is TRBJ1-1; D possibly corresponds to TRBD1 (5 bases). Germline V gene lookup returns CDR1 MNHEY and CDR2 SVGAGI. The CDR3 has 13 amino acids. V dropped 7 bases and J dropped 3 bases, with 12 bases sitting between them. The CDR3 protein is CASTGLGYTEAFF. CDR3 bases: TGTGCCAGCACAGGGCTGGGGTACACTGAAGCTTTCTTT.

This clone has only one observation. The chain employs TRBV6-1 and TRBJ1-3, with D unresolved. Germline values: CDR1 MNHNS, CDR2 SASEGT. Between the trimmed V and J ends, which lost 6 bases and 9 bases, there was a span of 18 bases. The CDR3 spans 14 residues. The CDR3 sequence: CASRESGNYGTIYF. The CDR3 coding sequence is TGTGCCAGCAGAGAAAGCGGGAACTACGGCACCATATATTTT.

The V and J genes are TRBV7-6 and TRBJ2-5; perhaps D is TRBD1 or TRBD2 (6 bases each). The germline gives CDR1 SGHVS, CDR2 FNYEAQ. Trimming pared 4 bases from V and 5 bases from J, leaving 17 bases between. This CDR3 is built from 15 residues. This CDR3 is CASSYGQRGGETQYF. CDR3 nucleotide sequence: TGTGCCAGCAGCTATGGACAGAGGGGAGGCGAGACCCAGTACTTC. Drawing the rest from reference TRBV7-6 and TRBJ2-5, the complete variable domain is GAGVSQSPRYKVTKRGQDVALRCDPISGHVSLYWYRQALGQGPEFLTYFNYEAQQDKSGLPNDRFSAERPEGSISTLTIQRTEQRDSAMYRCASSYGQRGGETQYFGPGTRLLVL.

In its sample, this clone was seen once. At the DNA level, this CDR3 is encoded by other sequences in the same sample as well. The rearrangement joins TRBV28 to TRBJ2-1; TRBD2 agrees at 14 bases. Germline V gene data show CDR1 as MDHEN and CDR2 as SYDVKM. With V trimmed by 4 bases and J by 4 bases, 6 bases remained unmatched. The CDR3 spans 17 residues. This chain's CDR3 is CASSSGTSGRVYNEQFF. Written as DNA, the CDR3 is TGTGCCAGCAGTTCCGGGACTAGCGGGAGAGTGTACAATGAGCAGTTCTTC.

The chain uses TRBV2 and TRBJ2-1; tentatively, D is TRBD2 (6 bases). Deletions cut 6 bases from V and 6 bases from J, with 12 bases between. The CDR3 runs to 13 residues. The germline V gene has CDR1 SNHLY and CDR2 FYNNEI. CDR3 coding DNA: TGTGCCAGCAGAGGGACTCCTGTCAATGAGCAGTTCTTC. This codes for CASRGTPVNEQFF.

As to this clone: The likely explanation is a read error, given a far larger clone one base away. This rearrangement joins TRBV27 to TRBJ1-4, with D perhaps matching TRBD1 (6 bases). The germline V and J ends were trimmed by 0 bases and 8 bases, with 19 bases remaining between them. The CDR3 loop spans 17 amino acids. CDR1 is MNHEY, CDR2 SMNVEV, per germline (reference sequence). CDR3 residues: CASSLSSLRGPGEKLFF. The CDR3 region has the DNA TGTGCCAGCAGTTTATCTAGTTTGCGGGGGCCTGGAGAAAAACTGTTTTTT.

The sample holds a few counts of this clone. This chain's CDR3 is CASRSTVGSGNTIYF. CDR3 nucleotides: TGTGCCAGCAGATCCACGGTGGGCTCTGGAAACACCATATATTTT. This sequence joins TRBV27 and TRBJ1-3; no reliable D call. The germline V and J ends were trimmed by 6 bases and 0 bases, with 12 bases remaining between them. The V gene's germline CDR1 is MNHEY and CDR2 SMNVEV (reference sequence). This CDR3 spans 15 amino acids.

The chain recombines TRBV10-3 with TRBJ1-1, with D possibly being TRBD1 (5 bases). This CDR3 region has 15 residues. V was cut by 0 bases and J by 2 bases, with 10 bases left in between. Per germline, CDR1 ENHRY and CDR2 SYGVKD. The DNA for the CDR3 is TGTGCCATCAGTGAGTCCGGGACCCTTAACACTGAAGCTTTCTTT. It encodes CAISESGTLNTEAFF.

V and J are TRBV5-8 and TRBJ2-5; 8 bases fit TRBD1. The CDR3 is 15 amino acids. Germline V lookup: CDR1 SGHTS, CDR2 YDEGEE. V shed 7 bases and J 3 bases; nucleotides not matched to a gene: 11. Written as DNA, the CDR3 is TGTGCCAGCCCCCCTGGACAGGGCTACGAAGAGACCCAGTACTTC. It yields the protein CASPPGQGYEETQYF.

The chain carries TRBV2 and TRBJ2-1; D is uncertain. V dropped 5 bases and J dropped 1 base, with 12 bases sitting between them. Germline V gene sequence: CDR1 SNHLY, CDR2 FYNNEI. The CDR3 extends over 15 amino acids. This CDR3 reads CASSQVGPSYNEQFF. The CDR3 DNA reads as TGTGCCAGCAGTCAAGTAGGGCCGTCCTACAATGAGCAGTTCTTC.

This clone was found once. V is TRBV7-8 and J is TRBJ1-1, with D perhaps matching TRBD1 (5 bases). CDR3 length: 17 residues. Germline CDR1 is SGHVS and CDR2 is FQNEAQ. Trimming cost V 5 bases and J 3 bases, with 22 bases left between them. CDR3 in DNA: TGTGCCAGCAGCGAGCGGGACCGCCCTGTCGATCACACTGAAGCTTTCTTT. It codes for CASSERDRPVDHTEAFF.

The chain is built from TRBV2 and TRBJ2-6; a weak D match, TRBD1 (5 bases). CDR1 SNHLY and CDR2 FYNNEI come from the germline V gene. The CDR3 covers 17 residues. With 2 bases removed from V and 2 bases from J, the gap between germline ends came to 13 bases. For the CDR3, the DNA is TGTGCCAGCAGTGAACCAGGGCGAACGGCTGGGGCCAACGTCCTGACTTTC. Translation: CASSEPGRTAGANVLTF.

The genes are TRBV6-5 and TRBJ1-2; 9 nucleotides agree with TRBD1. The CDR3 consists of 14 residues. Per germline, CDR1 MNHEY and CDR2 SVGAGI. The V and J ends lost 7 bases and 6 bases, in that order; junction bases with no gene match: 9. The CDR3 sequence: CASTNGDRVNGYTF. The CDR3 nucleotides are TGTGCCAGCACCAACGGGGACAGGGTTAATGGCTACACCTTC.

The chain is built from TRBV19 and TRBJ1-3; a possible D gene is TRBD1 (5 bases). Looked up from germline, CDR1 is LNHDA and CDR2 is SQIVND (reference sequence). V lost 5 bases to trimming and J lost 0 bases, with 8 bases between them. This CDR3 has 14 amino acids. CDR3 DNA sequence: TGTGCCAGTAGTTCCGGGACCTCTGGAAACACCATATATTTT. It specifies CASSSGTSGNTIYF.

The chain recombines TRBV7-2 with TRBJ1-1; D remains unclear. Germline V gene lookup returns CDR1 SGHTA and CDR2 FQGNSA. This CDR3 has 13 amino acids. V lost 2 bases, J lost 4 bases, and 8 bases lay in between. In DNA form, the CDR3 reads TGTGCCAGCAGCTTAACAGAACTCACTGAAGCTTTCTTT. This encodes CASSLTELTEAFF.

This chain uses TRBV27 with TRBJ2-4, with TRBD2 matching 8 bases. V lost 3 bases to trimming and J lost 6 bases; unmatched junction nucleotides: 7. CDR1 is MNHEY and CDR2 is SMNVEV in the germline V gene (reference sequence). The CDR3 contains 15 residues. CDR3 sequence (DNA): TGTGCCAGCAGTTTCCGGGAGGGAGGGGGAAACATTCAGTACTTC. Residues: CASSFREGGGNIQYF.

At least ten counts were recorded for this clone. Other DNA sequences within the sample encode an identical CDR3. The gene calls are TRBV18 and TRBJ2-5; D gene unclear. The germline V gene encodes CDR1 KGHSH and CDR2 LQKENI. Deletions cut 4 bases from V and 1 base from J, with 4 bases between. The CDR3 is 12 amino acids. CDR3 residues: CASSRAQETQYF. The CDR3 DNA is TGTGCCAGCTCACGTGCCCAAGAGACCCAGTACTTC.

V and J are TRBV5-1 and TRBJ2-1; D possibly corresponds to TRBD1 (6 bases). The germline V gene has CDR1 SGHRS and CDR2 YFSETQ. V dropped 5 bases and J dropped 0 bases, with 15 bases sitting between them. CDR3 size: 16 residues. CDR3 DNA sequence: TGCGCCAGCAGAGGAGGACAGCTGAGCTCCTACAATGAGCAGTTCTTC. Protein product: CASRGGQLSSYNEQFF.

Remarks on this clone: A single base is all that separates this from a far larger clone, so a read error is likely. The CDR3, as DNA: TGCAGCGTTGAATCGACACCTTATGGCTACACCTTC. It translates to CSVESTPYGYTF. This chain joins TRBV29-1 and TRBJ1-2; D remains unclear. The CDR3 runs 12 residues. V lost 2 bases, J lost 5 bases, and 9 bases lay in between. Germline loops: CDR1 SQVTM, CDR2 ANQGSEA.

V gene TRBV5-1 combines with J gene TRBJ1-4, with TRBD1 identical over 8 bases. The CDR3 loop spans 15 amino acids. Trimming cost V 4 bases and J 5 bases; bases outside gene matches: 7. Germline values: CDR1 SGHRS, CDR2 YFSETQ. CDR3 in DNA: TGCGCCAGCAGCCAAGGGACAGGCCGAAATGAAAAACTGTTTTTT. It is translated as CASSQGTGRNEKLFF. Together with reference TRBV5-1 and TRBJ1-4, the CDR3 gives the full variable domain: KAGVTQTPRYLIKTRGQQVTLSCSPISGHRSVSWYQQTPGQGLQFLFEYFSETQRNKGNFPGRFSGRQFSNSRSEMNVSTLELGDSALYLCASSQGTGRNEKLFFGSGTQLSVL.

The J gene is TRBJ2-1, the V gene TRBV7-9; no firm D call. V lost 5 bases, J lost 7 bases, and 12 bases lay in between. This CDR3 has 13 amino acids. From germline, CDR1 is SEHNR and CDR2 FQNEAQ (reference sequence). The CDR3 coding sequence is TGTGCCAGCAGCCCCGGGTTGAATAATGAGCAGTTCTTC. As protein: CASSPGLNNEQFF.